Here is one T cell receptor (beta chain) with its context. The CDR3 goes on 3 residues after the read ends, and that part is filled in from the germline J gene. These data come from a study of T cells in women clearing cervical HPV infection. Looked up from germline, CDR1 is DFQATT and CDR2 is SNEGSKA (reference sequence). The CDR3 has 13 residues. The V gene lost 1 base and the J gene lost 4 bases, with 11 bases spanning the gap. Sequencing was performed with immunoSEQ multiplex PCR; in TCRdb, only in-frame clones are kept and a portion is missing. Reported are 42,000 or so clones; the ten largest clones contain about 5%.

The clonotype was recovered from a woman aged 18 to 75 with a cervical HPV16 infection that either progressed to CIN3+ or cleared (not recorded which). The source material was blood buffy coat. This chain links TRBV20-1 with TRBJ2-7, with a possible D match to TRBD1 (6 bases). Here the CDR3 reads CSARGGGGYEQYF. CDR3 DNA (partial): TGCAGTGCTAGAGGAGGGGGTGGGTACGAG.